This T cell receptor (beta chain) was profiled in a study of STAT3 mutations in large granular lymphocyte leukemia. Across the whole study: Among longitudinally sequenced T-LGLL patients, roughly half had canonical activating STAT3 mutations detected. Study results and caveats: In some patients, a small highly pathogenic clone possibly went undetected. Sampling intervals varied between patients and samples. In about 35% of the 18 patients, new TCR clonotypes emerged after therapy. Every T-LGLL patient had at least one immunodominant TCRbeta clonotype.

Germline loops: CDR1 MNHNS, CDR2 SASEGT. Trimming cost V 6 bases and J 5 bases, with 13 bases left between them. The CDR3 runs to 13 residues. The protocol was immunoSEQ multiplex PCR, while the TCRdb copy is restricted to in-frame clones and leaves out a portion. The table includes 30,000 to 40,000 clones, approximately 84% detected once. This clone was counted a few times. The antigen is undetermined. Sequenced input: peripheral blood mononuclear cells. The receptor was derived from a man between 60 and 75 years old with T-cell large granular lymphocyte leukemia. Some clones in this sample may be carry-over from other donors' samples. The chain is built from TRBV6-1 and TRBJ1-2, with D possibly TRBD1 on 5 matching bases. CDR3: CASRPQVEYGYTF. CDR3 bases: TGTGCCAGCAGACCACAGGTGGAATATGGCTACACCTTC.